This T cell receptor (beta chain) is drawn from a study of blood T cell repertoires in COVID-19. The CDR3 has 13 amino acids. Trimming stripped 2 bases from V and 2 bases from J, with 7 bases between. CDR1 MNHEY and CDR2 SMNVEV come from the germline V gene (reference sequence). Here immunoSEQ multiplex PCR was the method, and the copy in TCRdb shows in-frame clones only, minus some. The repertoire holds 110,000 to 150,000 clones, with 60% to 85% as singletons. The genes are TRBV27 and TRBJ2-7, with TRBD2 as a possible D gene (5 bases). The receptor was derived from a man aged 50 or older with active or convalescent COVID-19. The sequenced sample was peripheral blood. The CDR3 region has the DNA TGTGCCAGCAGTTTACCGGGGACCTACGAGCAGTACTTC. This codes for CASSLPGTYEQYF.